This is a list of T cell receptor beta chains from one sample in a study of cytomegalovirus exposure and HLA in healthy donors. Sequencing was performed with immunoSEQ multiplex PCR; in TCRdb, only in-frame clones are kept and a portion is missing. This sample has some 110,000 clones, with approximately 67% found just once. The sequenced material came from PBMCs. These receptors were taken from a man younger than 35 in good health and CMV-seronegative. The CDR3 runs from the conserved cysteine through the conserved F or W. D genes are given only for firm matches. The size entry is marked missing in some rows and otherwise reads once, few, many or a size class.

cdr3_nt cdr3_aa v_call d_call j_call clone_size
TGTGCCAGCAGCTCCCGGGGGGGTCTAGCGGGGACCTACGAGCAGTACTTC CASSSRGGLAGTYEQYF TRBV7-2 TRBD2 TRBJ2-7 .
TGTGCCAGCAGCCATCAGGGACAGGCGAACACTGAAGCTTTCTTT CASSHQGQANTEAFF TRBV4-2 TRBD1 TRBJ1-1 few
TGTGCCAGCAGCTCCACGGGGGGTTTAGATACGCAGTATTTT CASSSTGGLDTQYF TRBV5-4 TRBD2 TRBJ2-3 .
TGCGCCAGCAGCTTGAGACTAGCGGAAGGGAACACCGGGGAGCTGTTTTTT CASSLRLAEGNTGELFF TRBV5-1 TRBD2 TRBJ2-2 .
TGTGCCAGCAGCCTTTGGGGGGAGCCCCAGCATTTT CASSLWGEPQHF TRBV4-2 . TRBJ1-5 few
TGTGCCAGCAGCTTATACAACTACGAGCAGTACTTC CASSLYNYEQYF TRBV7-8 . TRBJ2-7 .
TGTGCCATCAGTGACACCCTGGTGGGCAGGGAAGGGGGTGAAGCTTTCTTT CAISDTLVGREGGEAFF TRBV10-3 . TRBJ1-1 .
TGTGCCAGCAGCCAAGATCACAGGGGGGGTTTCGGCTACACCTTC CASSQDHRGGFGYTF TRBV14 TRBD1 TRBJ1-2 .
TGTGCCAGTAGACTAGCGGGGTACAATGAGCAGTTCTTC CASRLAGYNEQFF TRBV19 TRBD2 TRBJ2-1 .
TGTGCCAGCAGCTTAACCCGGGACAGGGGAATTGGAAACACCATATATTTT CASSLTRDRGIGNTIYF TRBV7-9 TRBD1 TRBJ1-3 .
TGTGCCACCAGCAGGGGACTGCCGAATGAAAAACTGTTTTTT CATSRGLPNEKLFF TRBV15 . TRBJ1-4 .
TGTGCCAGCAGTGTCCGGAGTGCGGATACGCAGTATTTT CASSVRSADTQYF TRBV25-1 . TRBJ2-3 .
TGTGCTAGTGGTTTTCGACAGCTTAGCTTCTATGGCTACACCTTC CASGFRQLSFYGYTF TRBV12-5 . TRBJ1-2 .
TGTGCCAGCAGTGAGGAGCAGAAGCAGTACTTC CASSEEQKQYF TRBV2 . TRBJ2-7 .
TGTTCCAGCAGCCAACAGGGACAGGGCAATCAGCCCCAGCATTTT CSSSQQGQGNQPQHF TRBV7-9 TRBD1 TRBJ1-5 once
TGTGCCAGCAGCTTACCTTCAGCGGGGGGGCTTCAGGAGACCCAGTACTTC CASSLPSAGGLQETQYF TRBV7-9 TRBD2 TRBJ2-5 .
TGTGCCAGCAGCGCAGAAGCGGGAGTTGTAGATACGCAGTATTTT CASSAEAGVVDTQYF TRBV9 TRBD2 TRBJ2-3 once
TGTGCCAGCAGTGAACAGGGGGGCGGAATAAAGGGCTACACCTTC CASSEQGGGIKGYTF TRBV27 TRBD1 TRBJ1-2 few
TGTGCCAGCAGCGTTTTATTGTACAATGAGCAGTTCTTC CASSVLLYNEQFF TRBV9 . TRBJ2-1 .
TGTGCCAGCAGTTTTCAGGGGGGACCTGAAGCTTTCTTT CASSFQGGPEAFF TRBV28 TRBD1 TRBJ1-1 .
TGTGCCACCAGCAGAGATGGCCAGGCAGGGTTTGGCAATCAGCCCCAGCATTTT CATSRDGQAGFGNQPQHF TRBV15 . TRBJ1-5 .
TGTGCCAGCAGCAGAGCCCCCAGCATTGGGGAGACTCCCCCTCGTGAGCAGTTCTTC CASSRAPSIGETPPREQFF TRBV21-1 . TRBJ2-1 .
TGTGCCAGTAGTATTGAGGAGCAGATCCCTAATGAAAAACTGTTTTTT CASSIEEQIPNEKLFF TRBV19 . TRBJ1-4 .
TGTGCCAGCAGCCGTCGGACGGGGTCACCCCTCCACTTT CASSRRTGSPLHF TRBV28 . TRBJ1-6 .
TGCAGCGTGGAGGTTACGGGGGCCGGGGAGCTGTTTTTT CSVEVTGAGELFF TRBV29-1 . TRBJ2-2 .
TGTGCCAGCAGCCAGACAGGGATTTTTCGCGAGCAGTACTTC CASSQTGIFREQYF TRBV25-1 TRBD1 TRBJ2-7 .
TGCGCCAGCAGCAGCGGGACCGCGAGGGAGCAGTACTTC CASSSGTAREQYF TRBV10-1 TRBD2 TRBJ2-7 .
TGCGCCAGCAGCCAAGCTTCAGGGGGATCTACCTACGAGCAGTACTTC CASSQASGGSTYEQYF TRBV4-1 TRBD1 TRBJ2-7 few
TGCGCCAGTACCCTGGCTAGCGGGTACTCCTACGAGCAGTACTTC CASTLASGYSYEQYF TRBV10-2 TRBD2 TRBJ2-7 .
TGTGCCAGCAGTCCCGCAGGGGGCCGAGAGACCCAGTACTTC CASSPAGGRETQYF TRBV28 TRBD1 TRBJ2-5 .
TGTGCCAGCAGCGTAGTGGACACCGTCCGCACGGATACGCAGTATTTT CASSVVDTVRTDTQYF TRBV9 . TRBJ2-3 few
TGTGCCAGCAGTGATACAGGGTATTCACCCCTCCACTTT CASSDTGYSPLHF TRBV27 . TRBJ1-6 .
TGTGCCAGCAGCTTCCGGACAGGGGATGGCTACACCTTC CASSFRTGDGYTF TRBV11-2 TRBD1 TRBJ1-2 .
TGTGCCAGCAGCTCGGACAGAGACACTGAAGCTTTCTTT CASSSDRDTEAFF TRBV7-9 . TRBJ1-1 .